This T cell receptor (beta chain) was recovered during a study of T cell repertoires in cytomegalovirus infection. Study details: Public TCR beta signature analysis indicated the presence of both CMV infection and matching HLA type. Broader study findings: The study found HLA-C-restricted CMV-specific TCR beta clonotypes dominating the ex vivo response. Carriage of CMV together with the relevant HLA was identifiable through cumulative public TCR beta family frequency.

The CDR3 is 13 amino acids. V was pared by 4 bases and J by 8 bases, with 14 bases between. Looked up from germline, CDR1 is MNHEY and CDR2 is SMNVEV (reference sequence). TCRdb recomputed calls from the reads with MiXCR, one row per CDR3 protein. The sample carries about 130,000 distinct CDR3 sequences, 7.5% to 9% recorded once. This clonotype appeared a few times. Its antigen is unidentified. The sample comprised PBMCs. This rearrangement joins TRBV27 to TRBJ1-1, with TRBD1 as a possible D gene (5 bases). This TCR was recovered from a human donor in good health (CMV status not recorded). Some clones in this sample may be carry-over from other donors' samples. The CDR3 DNA reads TGTGCCAGCAGTTCCCGGGACGGCGTAGAAGCTTTCTTT. As protein: CASSSRDGVEAFF.